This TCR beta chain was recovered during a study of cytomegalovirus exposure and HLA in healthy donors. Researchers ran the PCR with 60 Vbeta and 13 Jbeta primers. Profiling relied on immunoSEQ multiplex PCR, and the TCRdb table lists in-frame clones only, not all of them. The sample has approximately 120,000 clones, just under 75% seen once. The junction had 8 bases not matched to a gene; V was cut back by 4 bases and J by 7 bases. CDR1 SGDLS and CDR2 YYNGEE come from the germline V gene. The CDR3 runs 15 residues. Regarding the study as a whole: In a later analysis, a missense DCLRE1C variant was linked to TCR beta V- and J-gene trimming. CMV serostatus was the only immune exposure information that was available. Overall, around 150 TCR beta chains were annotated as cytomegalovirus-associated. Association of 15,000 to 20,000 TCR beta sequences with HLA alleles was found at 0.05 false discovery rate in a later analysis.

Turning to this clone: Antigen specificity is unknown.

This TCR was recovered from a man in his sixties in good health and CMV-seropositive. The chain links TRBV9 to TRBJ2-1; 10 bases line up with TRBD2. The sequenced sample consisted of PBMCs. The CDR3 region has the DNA TGTGCCAGCAGCAGGAGCGGGGGGGCCGTAAATGAGCAGTTCTTC. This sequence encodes CASSRSGGAVNEQFF.